The 28 T cell receptor beta chains listed next were all sequenced from one sample in a study of T cells in women clearing cervical HPV infection listed by TCRdb under 2018. Libraries were prepared through the immunoSEQ multiplex PCR assay. The source is immuneACCESS, and TCRdb retained only in-frame sequences with V and J called. Part of the clones is not carried over; for the studies checked, unresolved V genes explain less than half of this, and the remainder is unexplained. The sample table holds roughly 22,000 clones. The ten largest clones represent around 3.3% of the sample. Source material: blood buffy coat. The receptor source for this set is a woman aged 18-70 years with a cervical HPV16 infection that either progressed to CIN3+ or cleared (not recorded which).

A word on this clone: Read data end 3 residues before the CDR3 end; the end is taken from the germline J gene. The chain links TRBV20-1 to TRBJ2-1; 10 bases line up with TRBD2. The CDR3 is 15 residues long. V shed 5 bases, J shed 2 bases, and the junction held 6 bases outside the gene matches. Germline V CDR1 and CDR2: DFQATT, SNEGSKA (reference sequence). Incomplete CDR3 DNA: TGCAGTGCTGGTCTCGGGACTAGCGCCTACAATGAG. This sequence encodes CSAGLGTSAYNE. The entire CDR3 sequence reads CSAGLGTSAYNEQFF.

Notes on this clone: The observed sequence ends 3 residues before the CDR3 terminus, with the missing tail filled in from the germline J gene. This chain uses TRBV2 with TRBJ1-4, with 9 bases matching TRBD1. The germline V gene has CDR1 SNHLY and CDR2 FYNNEI. The CDR3 is made up of 14 amino acids. Trimming cost V 3 bases and J 5 bases; bases outside gene matches: 1. CDR3: CASSDGTGNEKLFF. CDR3 DNA, as far as it was read: TGTGCCAGCAGTGATGGGACAGGGAATGAAAAA.

On this clone: The sequence runs out 3 residues before the end of the CDR3; the remainder is reconstructed from the germline J gene. The rearrangement uses TRBV30 and TRBJ1-1; TRBD1 agrees at 7 bases. The CDR3 totals 13 residues. Germline CDR1 and CDR2: GTSNPN and SVGIG (reference sequence). Trimming took 0 bases from V and 4 from J; bases not matched to a gene: 2. The covered CDR3 bases are TGTGCCTGGAGTGTACAGGGGTTCACTGAA. Its protein product is CAWSVQGFTE. In full, the CDR3 reads CAWSVQGFTEAFF.

In regard to this clone: The read halts 3 residues ahead of the CDR3 end, with the missing end drawn from the germline J gene. J is TRBJ1-2 and V is TRBV9; TRBD1 matches 7 bases. Trimming at V came to 0 bases and at J to 4 bases, leaving 3 bases not matched to a gene. Germline V lookup: CDR1 SGDLS, CDR2 YYNGEE. The CDR3 length is 14 residues. The CDR3: CASSVDGTAYGYTF. Incomplete CDR3 DNA: TGTGCCAGCAGCGTAGACGGGACAGCCTATGGC. The whole variable domain, remainder taken from reference TRBV9 and TRBJ1-2, is DSGVTQTPKHLITATGQRVTLRCSPRSGDLSVYWYQQSLDQGLQFLIQYYNGEERAKGNILERFSAQQFPDLHSELNLSSLELGDSALYFCASSVDGTAYGYTFGSGTRLTVV.

To note about this clone: The read ends 3 residues before the CDR3 terminus; that terminus is restored from the germline J gene. The chain recombines TRBV5-1 with TRBJ2-7, with 10 bases fitting TRBD1. V shed 4 bases and J 5 bases; nucleotides not matched to a gene: 6. In germline, CDR1 is SGHRS, CDR2 YFSETQ. This CDR3 spans 14 amino acids. The CDR3 spells CASSPGTGENEQYF. Partial CDR3 DNA: TGCGCCAGCAGCCCGGGGACAGGGGAAAACGAG.

Notes on this clone: The sequenced fragment ends 3 residues before the CDR3 boundary, so the rest is inferred from the germline J gene. The chain couples TRBV6-4 to TRBJ2-3; D is ambiguous. Germline CDR1 and CDR2: MRHNA and SNTAGT. Trimming cost V 1 base and J 4 bases, with 6 bases left between them. The CDR3 totals 13 residues. Incomplete CDR3 DNA: TGTGCCAGCAGTGACTTCTCGTCAGATACG. Translating it yields CASSDFSSDT. The CDR3 as a whole reads CASSDFSSDTQYF.

Details on this clone: The read stops 3 residues short of the end of the CDR3; the missing end is completed from the germline J gene. The chain has TRBV28 and TRBJ2-3, with 7 bases aligning to TRBD2. With 5 bases clipped from V and 0 bases from J, the junction kept 14 bases outside the gene matches. Germline V gives CDR1 MDHEN, CDR2 SYDVKM. The CDR3 is made up of 18 amino acids. CDR3: CASSPNPGTTLSTDTQYF. The CDR3 bases that were read are TGTGCCAGCAGTCCGAACCCCGGGACTACCCTTAGCACAGATACG. Complete variable domain (other parts from reference TRBV28 and TRBJ2-3): DVKVTQSSRYLVKRTGEKVFLECVQDMDHENMFWYRQDPGLGLRLIYFSYDVKMKEKGDIPEGYSVSREKKERFSLILESASTNQTSMYLCASSPNPGTTLSTDTQYFGPGTRLTVL.

As regards this clone: The missing CDR3 end, 3 residues past where the read stops, is filled in from the germline J gene. The J gene is TRBJ1-3, the V gene TRBV30; possible D gene TRBD1, 5 bases. Germline V gives CDR1 GTSNPN, CDR2 SVGIG (reference sequence). The length of the CDR3 is 13 residues. The V end lost 5 bases, the J end lost 4 bases, and 12 bases lay between the germline ends. The CDR3 sequence is CAWARESGNTIYF. Partial CDR3 DNA: TGTGCCTGGGCCAGGGAATCGGGAAACACC.

This CDR3 reads CSARYGTRRATQYF. CDR3 bases read: TGCAGTGCTCGTTACGGGACACGGCGTGCCACG. The V and J genes are TRBV20-1 and TRBJ2-3; a weak D match, TRBD1 (6 bases). The CDR3 is cut off 3 residues early in the read; its end comes from the germline J gene. The CDR3 consists of 14 residues. Germline V gives CDR1 DFQATT, CDR2 SNEGSKA (reference sequence).

Regarding this clone: The read is 3 residues too short to cover the CDR3 end, so that end is filled in from the germline J gene. The chain uses TRBV20-1 and TRBJ2-7; 9 bases agree with TRBD1. CDR3 size: 14 residues. Germline V gene data show CDR1 as DFQATT and CDR2 as SNEGSKA (reference sequence). The junction had 5 bases not matched to a gene; V was cut back by 1 base and J by 4 bases. The chain's CDR3 is CSARGGDRDYEQYF. The DNA read from the CDR3 is TGCAGTGCTAGAGGGGGGGACAGGGATTACGAG.

Remarks on this clone: With the read ending 3 residues before the CDR3 end, the germline J gene is used to fill in that end. The J gene is TRBJ2-1, the V gene TRBV7-8; weak D call: TRBD2 (5 bases). V lost 2 bases and J 2 bases, leaving 10 bases between the germline ends. Looked up from germline, CDR1 is SGHVS and CDR2 is FQNEAQ. The CDR3 length is 15 residues. CDR3 residues: CASSLMRATYNEQFF. CDR3 DNA, as far as it was read: TGTGCCAGCAGCTTAATGCGGGCTACCTACAATGAG. The full variable domain, completed using reference TRBV7-8 and TRBJ2-1, is GAGVSQSPRYKVAKRGQDVALRCDPISGHVSLFWYQQALGQGPEFLTYFQNEAQLDKSGLPSDRFFAERPEGSVSTLKIQRTQQEDSAVYLCASSLMRATYNEQFFGPGTRLTVL.

Worth noting for this clone: The read ends 3 residues before the CDR3 terminus; that terminus is restored from the germline J gene. This rearrangement joins TRBV10-3 to TRBJ1-5, with D unresolved. Germline CDR1 ENHRY, CDR2 SYGVKD. CDR3 length equals 13 residues. V dropped 0 bases and J dropped 5 bases, with 5 bases sitting between them. The CDR3 loop is CAISESADQPQHF. The DNA read from the CDR3 is TGTGCCATCAGTGAGTCGGCCGATCAGCCC.

In the case of this clone: The read finishes 3 residues shy of the CDR3 end, and the germline J gene is used to complete it. V and J are TRBV2 and TRBJ1-2; 11 bases line up with TRBD1. Germline assignment: CDR1 SNHLY and CDR2 FYNNEI. This CDR3 spans 14 amino acids. The covered CDR3 bases are TGTGCCAGCAGCGCAGGGACAGGGGGGAGAGGC. It specifies CASSAGTGGRG. The entire CDR3 protein reads CASSAGTGGRGYTF.

In the case of this clone: The read finishes 3 residues shy of the CDR3 end, and the germline J gene is used to complete it. The chain uses TRBV10-3 and TRBJ2-6; tentatively, D is TRBD1 (5 bases). From germline, CDR1 is ENHRY and CDR2 SYGVKD. Deletions cut 4 bases from V and 0 bases from J, with 7 bases between. This CDR3 has 15 amino acids. Here the CDR3 reads CAISADSSGANVLTF. The covered CDR3 bases are TGTGCCATCAGTGCAGACAGCTCTGGGGCCAACGTC.

A note on this clone: The observed sequence ends 3 residues before the CDR3 terminus, with the missing tail filled in from the germline J gene. The gene calls are TRBV10-3 and TRBJ2-1; a possible D gene is TRBD1 (6 bases). Trimming pared 9 bases from V and 9 bases from J, leaving 12 bases between. Germline V gives CDR1 ENHRY, CDR2 SYGVKD. There are 11 residues in the CDR3. The sequenced part of the CDR3 DNA is TGTGCCATAATGTGGGGGCCTGAG. It encodes CAIMWGPE. The CDR3, in full, reads CAIMWGPEQFF.

To note about this clone: The read falls 3 residues short of the CDR3 end, and the missing part is taken from the germline J gene. The chain couples TRBV5-1 to TRBJ2-1; no firm D call. This CDR3 is built from 14 residues. Germline V lookup: CDR1 SGHRS, CDR2 YFSETQ. V lost 0 bases to trimming and J lost 5 bases, with 9 bases between them. The CDR3 is CASSLDGRNNEQFF. The sequenced part of the CDR3 DNA is TGCGCCAGCAGCTTGGATGGCCGCAACAATGAG.

Turning to this clone: The read stops 3 residues short of the end of the CDR3; the missing end is completed from the germline J gene. The chain uses TRBV5-6 and TRBJ2-7; TRBD1 agrees at 9 bases. This CDR3 comprises 14 residues. Per germline, CDR1 SGHDT and CDR2 YYEEEE. V shed 4 bases and J 6 bases; nucleotides not matched to a gene: 8. CDR3 amino acids: CASSTDRGSGEQYF. The CDR3 bases that were read are TGTGCCAGCAGCACTGACAGGGGGTCGGGCGAG.

To note about this clone: The CDR3 end lies 3 residues beyond the end of the read and is filled in from the germline J gene. The gene calls are TRBV2 and TRBJ1-2, with 8 positions matching TRBD1. CDR1 is SNHLY, CDR2 FYNNEI, per germline. The J segment lost 3 bases and the V segment lost 10 bases, leaving 13 bases of the junction unmatched. The CDR3 covers 15 residues. The sequenced part of the CDR3 DNA is TGTGCCACCGGGACAGGCCCCCTCAGGGACTATGGC. This codes for CATGTGPLRDYG. The full-length CDR3 reads as CATGTGPLRDYGYTF. Together with reference TRBV2 and TRBJ1-2, the CDR3 gives the full variable domain: EPEVTQTPSHQVTQMGQEVILRCVPISNHLYFYWYRQILGQKVEFLVSFYNNEISEKSEIFDDQFSVERPDGSNFTLKIRSTKLEDSAMYFCATGTGPLRDYGYTFGSGTRLTVV.

Notes on this clone: The CDR3 end falls 3 residues outside the read, so it is completed with the germline J gene. This chain joins TRBV19 and TRBJ2-1; 9 nucleotides line up with TRBD2. This CDR3 spans 15 amino acids. V shed 1 base and J 9 bases; nucleotides not matched to a gene: 7. Per germline, CDR1 LNHDA and CDR2 SQIVND (reference sequence). The CDR3 region is CASSIGLAGLVEQFF. The covered CDR3 bases are TGTGCCAGTAGTATAGGGCTAGCGGGACTGGTTGAG.

By frequency, this clone registers medium-sized. The read falls 3 residues short of the CDR3 end, and the missing part is taken from the germline J gene. The chain joins TRBV29-1 to TRBJ2-5; 7 bases agree with TRBD2. Germline V gene data show CDR1 as SQVTM and CDR2 as ANQGSEA. V gave up 3 bases and J gave up 4 bases; unmatched junction bases: 11. The CDR3 is 15 amino acids. The chain's CDR3 is CSVDRFGGSVETQYF. The DNA read from the CDR3 is TGCAGCGTTGACCGCTTCGGGGGGTCGGTAGAGACC. Filled out from reference TRBV29-1 and TRBJ2-5, the complete variable domain reads SAVISQKPSRDICQRGTSLTIQCQVDSQVTMMFWYRQQPGQSLTLIATANQGSEATYESGFVIDKFPISRPNLTFSTLTVSNMSPEDSSIYLCSVDRFGGSVETQYFGPGTRLLVL.

About this clone itself: The read ends 3 residues before the CDR3 terminus; that terminus is restored from the germline J gene. The rearrangement links TRBV6-2 or TRBV6-3 to TRBJ2-7, with TRBD1 matching 8 bases. The V segment lost 3 bases and the J segment 0 bases; nucleotides outside the gene matches: 4. In germline, CDR1 is MNHEY, CDR2 SVGEGT. This CDR3 contains 15 residues. This CDR3 reads CASSYSTGGSYEQYF. The covered CDR3 bases are TGTGCCAGCAGTTATTCAACAGGGGGCTCCTACGAG.

Of note for this clone: Coverage ceases 3 residues before the CDR3 finishes, and the germline J gene fills in the end. The chain has TRBV29-1 and TRBJ1-1, with 8 bases identical to TRBD1. The CDR3 consists of 12 residues. With V trimmed by 6 bases and J by 7 bases, 7 bases remained unmatched. From germline, CDR1 is SQVTM and CDR2 ANQGSEA. The CDR3 DNA, read in part, is TGCAGCGTGTCCGGGACAGGACTTGAA. This encodes CSVSGTGLE. The CDR3 reads in full as CSVSGTGLEAFF. The whole variable domain, remainder taken from reference TRBV29-1 and TRBJ1-1, is SAVISQKPSRDICQRGTSLTIQCQVDSQVTMMFWYRQQPGQSLTLIATANQGSEATYESGFVIDKFPISRPNLTFSTLTVSNMSPEDSSIYLCSVSGTGLEAFFGQGTRLTVV.

As regards this clone: The CDR3 goes on 3 residues after the read ends, and that part is filled in from the germline J gene. V gene TRBV29-1 combines with J gene TRBJ1-5; possibly TRBD1 for D (6 bases). V shed 4 bases and J shed 7 bases, with 14 bases lying between them. Germline CDR1 and CDR2: SQVTM and ANQGSEA. This CDR3 is 13 amino acids long. CDR3 DNA, as far as it was read: TGCAGCGTTGGGGCAGGGGTTGGGCAGCCC. Its protein is CSVGAGVGQP. The CDR3 in full is CSVGAGVGQPQHF.

Points on this clone: The read stops 3 residues short of the end of the CDR3; the missing end is completed from the germline J gene. The V call is TRBV5-6, the J call TRBJ1-1; D unresolved. Germline CDR1 SGHDT, CDR2 YYEEEE. Trimming removed 5 bases at V and 1 base at J, with 15 bases between. This CDR3 comprises 15 residues. CDR3 in amino acids: CASSPAAVPNTEAFF. The CDR3 bases that were read are TGTGCCAGCAGTCCCGCCGCAGTCCCGAACACTGAA.

With respect to this clone: The read falls 3 residues short of the CDR3 end, and the missing part is taken from the germline J gene. The V gene is TRBV29-1, the J gene TRBJ2-3, with 15 bases fitting TRBD2. V lost 8 bases, J lost 6 bases, and 9 bases stayed unmatched. The CDR3 spans 15 residues. CDR1 SQVTM and CDR2 ANQGSEA come from the germline V gene. The CDR3 sequence: CSTGLAGGPRDTQYF. Partial CDR3 DNA: TGCAGCACTGGACTAGCGGGAGGGCCAAGGGATACG.

About this clone itself: Read sequence stops 3 residues before the CDR3 end, and the germline J gene provides the missing end. The chain joins TRBV6-1 to TRBJ2-1, with D possibly TRBD2 on 6 matching bases. Trimming cost V 4 bases and J 5 bases, with 12 bases left between them. The CDR3 spans 14 residues. CDR1 and CDR2 from the germline V gene are MNHNS and SASEGT. The CDR3 DNA, read in part, is TGTGCCAGCAGTGTCGGACTATCAAACAATGAG. This codes for CASSVGLSNNE. The entire CDR3 sequence reads CASSVGLSNNEQFF.

As to this clone: The CDR3 extends 3 residues past the end of the read, so its final part is completed from the germline J gene. The rearrangement links TRBV30 to TRBJ2-3; D not certain. Germline assignment: CDR1 GTSNPN and CDR2 SVGIG (reference sequence). V dropped 3 bases and J dropped 6 bases, with 10 bases sitting between them. CDR3 length equals 12 residues. This chain's CDR3 is CAWSDVGDTQYF. The part of the CDR3 DNA that was read is TGTGCCTGGAGCGACGTAGGGGATACG. Looking up the rest from reference TRBV30 and TRBJ2-3 gives the full variable domain: SQTIHQWPATLVQPVGSPLSLECTVEGTSNPNLYWYRQAAGRGLQLLFYSVGIGQISSEVPQNLSASRPQDRQFILSSKKLLLSDSGFYLCAWSDVGDTQYFGPGTRLTVL.

Details on this clone: Read sequence stops 3 residues before the CDR3 end, and the germline J gene provides the missing end. The chain has TRBV6-2 or TRBV6-3 and TRBJ2-7, with D tentatively TRBD2 (6 bases). This CDR3 spans 13 amino acids. V was trimmed by 6 bases and J by 3 bases, leaving 12 bases between them. Germline-derived CDR1 and CDR2 are MNHEY and SVGEGT. CDR3 bases read: TGTGCCAGCAGCCTGACTAGAAGCTACGAG. Its protein is CASSLTRSYE. The full-length CDR3 reads as CASSLTRSYEQYF.